This is a list of T cell receptor beta chains from one sample in a study of shared clonotypes between healthy human individuals. The data were produced by immunoSEQ multiplex PCR, yet TCRdb's version contains in-frame clones alone and is incomplete. The sample holds more than 2 million clones, 90% to 95% seen once. The sequenced sample was naive CD8+ T cells from PBMCs. The receptors come from a man aged 18 to 30 in good health. Some clones in this sample may be carry-over from other donors' samples. Both conserved end residues are part of each CDR3. D genes are given only for firm matches. The size field is filled for only some rows; it gives once, few, many or a size class.

D | J | V | size | length | DNA | CDR3
- | TRBJ1-2 | TRBV25-1 | - | 13 | TGTGCCAGCAGTGAAGGGGCCGGCGATAGCTACACCTTC | CASSEGAGDSYTF
TRBD2 | TRBJ2-5 | TRBV5-1 | - | 17 | TGCGCCAGCAGCTTGGTGATGGTAGCGGGAGTAAAAGAGACCCAGTACTTC | CASSLVMVAGVKETQYF
- | TRBJ1-4 | TRBV6-5 | - | 14 | TGTGCCAGCAGCCTACCCGGCGCTAATGAAAAACTGTTTTTT | CASSLPGANEKLFF
- | TRBJ1-1 | TRBV7-9 | few | 12 | TGTGCCAGCAGCTTAGCGTCAGAGGGGGCTTTCTTT | CASSLASEGAFF
- | TRBJ2-1 | TRBV5-6 | - | 13 | TGTGCCAGCAGCTTGGAGGGCCTAGATGAGCAGTTCTTC | CASSLEGLDEQFF
- | TRBJ1-1 | TRBV28 | - | 13 | TGTGCCAGCAGTTTATTGAGGACTACTGAAGCTTTCTTT | CASSLLRTTEAFF
- | TRBJ1-2 | TRBV5-4 | - | 15 | TGTGCCAGCAGCCCGGATTGGGGCAGGGACTATGGCTACACCTTC | CASSPDWGRDYGYTF
- | TRBJ1-3 | TRBV5-1 | - | 13 | TGCGCCAGCACCCCGGGTGGTGGAAACACCATATATTTT | CASTPGGGNTIYF
- | TRBJ1-2 | TRBV29-1 | - | 12 | TGCAGCGTTGGGCCGACCAATTATGGCTACACCTTC | CSVGPTNYGYTF
TRBD2 | TRBJ2-2 | TRBV4-2 | - | 18 | TGTGCCAGCAGCCAAGAATTGTTGGGACTAGTTACCTCCGGGGAGCTGTTTTTT | CASSQELLGLVTSGELFF
TRBD2 | TRBJ2-1 | TRBV2 | - | 15 | TGTGCCAGCAGTGAAAGACTAGCGGGAGCCAATGAGCAGTTCTTC | CASSERLAGANEQFF
TRBD2 | TRBJ2-5 | TRBV7-9 | - | 15 | TGTGCCAGCAGCTGGACTAGCGGGAGAGTAGAGACCCAGTACTTC | CASSWTSGRVETQYF
- | TRBJ2-7 | TRBV4-3 | - | 12 | TGCGCCAGCAGCCAAGATGGGCGGGGGCAGTACTTC | CASSQDGRGQYF
- | TRBJ2-7 | TRBV7-9 | - | 15 | TGTGCCAGCAGCTTTCGGCTAGCGCCGACCTACGAGCAGTACTTC | CASSFRLAPTYEQYF
TRBD1 | TRBJ1-2 | TRBV7-6 | - | 14 | TGTGCCAGCAGCCTAGGACAGGGCCTCTATGGCTACACCTTC | CASSLGQGLYGYTF
- | TRBJ2-5 | TRBV7-9 | - | 14 | TGTGCCAGCAGCAGCAACAGGGCTAGGGAGACCCAGTACTTC | CASSSNRARETQYF
TRBD2 | TRBJ2-7 | TRBV7-9 | - | 15 | TGTGCCAGCAGCACCCACCTAGCGGGGGGCTACGAGCAGTACTTC | CASSTHLAGGYEQYF
TRBD1 | TRBJ1-1 | TRBV12-5 | once | 18 | TGTGCTAGTGGTTTGGATCTCCCGACAGGGGGCAGGTACACTGAAGCTTTCTTT | CASGLDLPTGGRYTEAFF
TRBD2 | TRBJ2-5 | TRBV5-4 | - | 14 | TGTGCCAGCAGCTCCCCCGGGAGGCAAGAGACCCAGTACTTC | CASSSPGRQETQYF
TRBD1 | TRBJ1-2 | TRBV5-1 | - | 14 | TGCGCCAGCAGCTTAACAGGGGGGCCTTATGGCTACACCTTC | CASSLTGGPYGYTF
- | TRBJ1-1 | TRBV6-4 | once | 14 | TGTGCCAGCAGACTGTACAGGGAATCCACTGAAGCTTTCTTT | CASRLYRESTEAFF
- | TRBJ1-1 | TRBV15 | - | 13 | TGTGCCACCAGCAGTACCGAGAACACTGAAGCTTTCTTT | CATSSTENTEAFF
- | TRBJ2-2 | TRBV25-1 | few | 14 | TGTGCCAGCAGTGAAGGGCAGAACACCGGGGAGCTGTTTTTT | CASSEGQNTGELFF
- | TRBJ1-2 | TRBV5-5 | few | 12 | TGTGCCAGCAGCTTGGGCAGCTATGGCTACACCTTC | CASSLGSYGYTF
TRBD1 | TRBJ1-4 | TRBV7-9 | few | 16 | TGTGCCAGCAGCAAAAGACAGGGTAGCACTAATGAAAAACTGTTTTTT | CASSKRQGSTNEKLFF
- | TRBJ2-7 | TRBV30 | - | 14 | TGTGCCTGGAGTGTAAGGGTCAGGGACTACGAGCAGTACTTC | CAWSVRVRDYEQYF
- | TRBJ1-3 | TRBV7-9 | once | 16 | TGTGCCAGCAGCTTAGATACCCGTTACTCTGGAAACACCATATATTTT | CASSLDTRYSGNTIYF
TRBD1 | TRBJ2-7 | TRBV5-1 | - | 15 | TGCGCCAGCAGCTCCGGACAGGGGTTCTCCTACGAGCAGTACTTC | CASSSGQGFSYEQYF
- | TRBJ1-1 | TRBV6-5 | - | 13 | TGTGCCAGCAGCTTACCAGGGAACACTGAAGCTTTCTTT | CASSLPGNTEAFF
- | TRBJ1-1 | TRBV29-1 | - | 12 | TGCAGCGTTGTAGGACTTGCTCCTGAAGCTTTCTTT | CSVVGLAPEAFF
- | TRBJ1-2 | TRBV21-1 | - | 16 | TGTGCCAGCCGGTCGCCCTCGGGCCGGGACGGTCCAGGCTACACCTTC | CASRSPSGRDGPGYTF
TRBD1 | TRBJ2-1 | TRBV19 | - | 11 | TGTGCCAGTAGGACAGGGGGTGAGCAGTTCTTC | CASRTGGEQFF
- | TRBJ2-7 | TRBV5-5 | - | 14 | TGTGCCAGCAGCCCCCGGGACGGCGCCTACGAGCAGTACTTC | CASSPRDGAYEQYF
TRBD1 | TRBJ1-5 | TRBV10-2 | - | 17 | TGCGCCAGCAGTGAGTCCCTCGTGGACAGGGAGAATCAGCCCCAGCATTTT | CASSESLVDRENQPQHF
- | TRBJ2-2 | TRBV6-5 | - | 14 | TGTGCCAGCAGTTACGGGGCTACACCCGGGGAGCTGTTTTTT | CASSYGATPGELFF
TRBD1 | TRBJ2-7 | TRBV7-6 | once | 16 | TGTGCCAGCAGCTTAGCTCGGGACAGGGTCACCTACGAGCAGTACTTC | CASSLARDRVTYEQYF
- | TRBJ1-2 | TRBV19 | - | 14 | TGTGCCAGTAGTATACCGCCTCTGCAGGTTGGCTACACCTTC | CASSIPPLQVGYTF
TRBD2 | TRBJ2-7 | TRBV27 | - | 15 | TGTGCCAGCAGTTTCAGGCTAGCGGGAATCTACGAGCAGTACTTC | CASSFRLAGIYEQYF
- | TRBJ1-1 | TRBV14 | - | 15 | TGTGCCAGCAGCCAGGGACGGCTGATGAACACTGAAGCTTTCTTT | CASSQGRLMNTEAFF
TRBD1 | TRBJ1-2 | TRBV18 | - | 16 | TGTGCCAGCTCACCGTCAAGGGGGCCTCGGAACTATGGCTACACCTTC | CASSPSRGPRNYGYTF
- | TRBJ2-3 | TRBV29-1 | - | 13 | TGCAGCGTTGAGGATCATTATGAAGATACGCAGTATTTT | CSVEDHYEDTQYF
TRBD2 | TRBJ2-1 | TRBV4-2 | - | 22 | TGTGCCAGCAGCCGAACAATAGGACGACAGGGTGGCGGGAGGGACCCCTACAATGAGCAGTTCTTC | CASSRTIGRQGGGRDPYNEQFF
- | TRBJ1-4 | TRBV28 | - | 15 | TGTGCCAGCAGTCCCCCGGTTCTGGGTGAGGAAAAACTGTTTTTT | CASSPPVLGEEKLFF
TRBD1 | TRBJ1-5 | TRBV27 | - | 14 | TGTGCCAGCAGTTTGGACAGGGGGAATCAGCCCCAGCATTTT | CASSLDRGNQPQHF
- | TRBJ1-1 | TRBV27 | - | 13 | TGTGCCAGCAGTTTCCAGGGGAGCACTGAAGCTTTCTTT | CASSFQGSTEAFF
- | TRBJ1-5 | TRBV10-1 | once | 16 | TGCGCCAGCAGTGAGTCGGTGGGGGTTAGCAATCAGCCCCAGCATTTT | CASSESVGVSNQPQHF
TRBD2 | TRBJ2-7 | TRBV5-1 | - | 15 | TGCGCCAGCAGCTTGGAACGGGGGGACCCCTACGAGCAGTACTTC | CASSLERGDPYEQYF
- | TRBJ2-7 | TRBV6-5 | - | 10 | TGTGCCAGCAGTTTTGGCGAGCAGTACTTC | CASSFGEQYF
- | TRBJ2-7 | TRBV11-2 | - | 11 | TGTGCCAGCAGTTCAGGTATTGAGCAGTACTTC | CASSSGIEQYF
TRBD1 | TRBJ1-1 | TRBV27 | once | 14 | TGTGCCAGCAAGGAGGGGGCGGTTAGGACTGAAGCTTTCTTT | CASKEGAVRTEAFF